The sequence of this T cell receptor beta chain was determined in a study of cytomegalovirus exposure and HLA in healthy donors (TCRdb year 2017). Study-level background: According to an earlier analysis of 587 of the donors, 150 million to 200 million T cells yielded roughly 110 million unique TCR beta sequences and 276 Gb of sequence data. Around 330 gigabases of sequencing data and around 85 million unique TCR sequences made up an early release that covered 500 to 700 HLA-typed donors. Of the approximately 370 genotyped donors, more than 75% were placed in the genetic ancestry cluster associated with self-reported Caucasian donors. The study aimed to test whether signatures of past pathogen exposure could be identified by cataloging public T cell receptors. The T cell repertoires of 700 or so subjects were profiled by immunosequencing and related to cytomegalovirus serostatus. In addition to the first cohort of several hundred subjects, a separate validation cohort of approximately 130 different subjects was used. High-throughput TCR immunosequencing, statistical association of individual TCRs with disease status, and machine learning were combined to predict cytomegalovirus infection status. A later analysis re-analyzed previously published TCR beta repertoires from approximately 670 donors and added high-resolution HLA genotyping to study TCR occurrence patterns. The later analysis used no new phenotypic data to find candidate immune exposures, relying instead on TCR beta sequences and their occurrence across donors. An earlier analysis of approximately 640 of the donors applied high-throughput TCR beta sequencing to assess whether each TCR beta V gene segment acted as functional or pseudogenic. Donor age, sex, ethnicity and CMV serostatus were collected together with the repertoire data. A later genetic analysis took genome-wide SNP genotypes for about 65% of the 666 donors and used that subset as a discovery cohort. All discovery cohort repertoires had been generated using a single sequencing platform. Both class I and class II loci were covered by HLA typing, at four-digit resolution. The number of typed donors differed by locus: 629-630 for A, B, C, DRB1 and DQB1; approximately 520 for DQA1; around 580 for DPA1; and around 450 for DPB1. Because of strong linkage in the cohort, four to six DR-DQ haplotypes were treated as single units for association and clustering. Across 398 genotyped donors of the cohort, an average of about 250,000 unique TCR beta nucleotide sequences per donor were sequenced, and 15% to 20% of those sequences were non-productive.

The germline V gene encodes CDR1 SGDLS and CDR2 YYNGEE. After removal of 2 bases from V and 0 bases from J, the junction retains 7 bases not matched to a gene. From the cysteine up to the phenylalanine, the CDR3 has a length of 18 residues. Only the CDR3 region is kept as DNA, spanning 54 bases read in frame from base 1. Libraries were prepared through the immunoSEQ multiplex PCR assay. A mixture of 60 forward primers for TCR Vbeta segments and 13 reverse primers for TCR Jbeta segments was used in the multiplex PCR. The CDR3 region of rearranged TCR beta genes was amplified from genomic DNA by a multiplex PCR assay. The amplified TCR beta libraries were sequenced on the Illumina HiSeq System as 87-base-pair reads. The authors' pipeline ran thus. Across the roughly 640 repertoires, a later analysis counted approximately 75 million unique TCR beta chains, some 11 million of which were shared by at least two donors. A nearest-neighbor algorithm error-corrected the raw reads and collapsed the reads into unique sequences, merging closely related sequences to remove PCR and sequencing errors. To assign V, D and J gene segments, CDR3 sequences were aligned to IMGT reference sequences. For a sequence to be retained, a match of at least six nucleotides to both a V gene segment and a J gene segment was required. A rearrangement was called productive if the CDR3 had no stop codons and remained in frame with V and J, and every other rearrangement was called non-productive. Following IMGT convention, CDR3 was defined as the stretch from the second conserved V-encoded cysteine up to the conserved J-encoded phenylalanine. Sequences without an unambiguous match to a single V gene segment were excluded from the earlier analysis of a few hundred of the donors. An earlier analysis of some 610 of the donors called V segments functional above 56.7% productive rearrangements and segregating when the between-donor standard deviation exceeded 5%. A statistical classification framework was developed to diagnose cytomegalovirus status using the catalog of TCR beta chain sequences. In a later analysis, V and J genes were assigned by comparing TCR nucleotide sequences against IMGT/GENE-DB human TR gene sequences. A later analysis assigned CDR3 sequences and most-parsimonious VDJ recombination scenarios with the TCRdist pipeline. In a later analysis, every TCR beta chain was defined by the combination of its CDR3 amino acid sequence and its V-gene family, and reads without a unique V-gene family were dropped. A later analysis removed several hundred highly shared, low-generation-probability nucleotide sequences to deal with suspected cross-contamination and a sequencing artifact. In a later analysis, a clonal expansion index for each public chain was calculated from normalized within-repertoire ranks of inferred template counts. Generation probabilities in a later analysis came from a VDJ recombination model fitted to out-of-frame rearrangements, and those results were checked against IGoR. In a later analysis, hypergeometric tests were used to score TCR-TCR, TCR-HLA and TCR-CMV co-occurrence, with a repertoire-size bias correction applied to TCR pairs. In a later analysis, false discovery rates were estimated by permuting HLA or CMV assignments 20 times. In a later analysis, co-occurring TCRs were grouped with DBSCAN, and TCRdist sequence similarity was added when clustering was performed within HLA-allele-positive subsets. Co-occurrence clustering excluded repertoires with fewer than 30,000 or more than 120,000 public chains, plus five with anomalous nucleotide sharing. TCRdb retrieved this table from immuneACCESS and kept in-frame rearrangements only. Not all clones are present; in checked studies, unresolved V genes account for under half, and no reason is known for the remainder. D and trimming come from the DNA, and the V and J calls and clone size come from that table. The sample records 150,000 or so clones, over 70% of which are singletons. About 3% of the sample comes from the top ten.

In total, 630 or so healthy bone marrow donors made up the cohort. At the time of sampling, every cohort member was nominally healthy, though immune exposures that went unrecorded were likely present. The donor tested CMV seronegative, placing the donor among the 350 to 400 seronegative members of the cohort. A peripheral blood sample was provided by each donor, and peripheral blood mononuclear cells were used for TCR beta sequencing. Genomic DNA was extracted from the blood cell samples with the Qiagen DNeasy Blood Extraction Kit. As concerns this clone: What antigen it recognizes has not been identified. There are no base qualities to consult, and no much larger clone falls within one base.

Beyond this particular receptor, the publication reports: The earlier analysis of 587 of the donors excluded roughly 16 rarely observed V segments, including chromosome 9 orphons, because counts were too low. The presence/absence analyses assumed that sequencing depth was roughly uniform across donors, and that assumption may not be true. This cohort had only TCR beta chains sequenced, and the lack of alpha or paired-chain data limited which features could be detected. In an earlier analysis of some 540 of the donors, most TCR beta V segments appeared in productive rearrangements about 87% or about 30% of the time, broadly matching IMGT annotations. Compared with the roughly 710-donor mean, donors in an Asian-associated ancestry cluster had fewer N-insertions in productive TCRs, according to a later genetic analysis. V-gene and J-gene trimming of TCR beta chains was associated with a missense DCLRE1C variant in a later genetic analysis, and the association was replicated in an independent cohort. In a later analysis, HLA-associated TCR beta chains were found to be more clonally expanded and to have lower generation probabilities than equally common non-associated chains. The 87-base-pair reads could not distinguish some IMGT-functional V segments, including TRBV6-2 and TRBV6-3, so those segments were excluded. Cytomegalovirus status was reported to be diagnosed by the classifier with high specificity and sensitivity in both the original and validation cohorts. Specific HLA alleles were associated with 15,000 to 20,000 TCR beta sequences at a false discovery rate of 0.05 in a later analysis. Correlated functional status among segregating V segments might reflect linkage disequilibrium, but an unknown experimental factor could not be ruled out. Because HLA typing was missing for some donors at each locus, association tests included only the typed subset. According to a later analysis, parvovirus B19, influenza, CMV and Epstein-Barr virus appeared linked to several top co-occurrence clusters. Most TCR sequences were observed very rarely across donors, whereas some public TCRs were present in many individuals. A further reported finding was that TCR beta sequences accurately predicted the HLA-A and HLA-B alleles for most subjects in the first cohort. A later analysis found that TCR association rates varied across HLA loci, with DRB1 alleles showing the most associated TCRs and HLA-C alleles the fewest. In a later analysis, most CMV-associated TCR beta chains were found to appear HLA-restricted, with HLA associations seemingly driven largely by CMV exposure. A few of the identified cytomegalovirus-associated TCR beta chains were confirmed in vitro to be specific for cytomegalovirus antigens. The authors suggested that the approach could potentially be extended to other disease states and immunological phenotypes. When HLA alleles, especially DR and DQ, strongly co-occurred, attributing TCR associations to individual alleles was difficult. Immune exposure information for the cohort was limited to CMV serostatus. The study gave a list of about 150 TCR beta chains associated with cytomegalovirus. The sequencing pipeline was judged likely to have produced a cluster of highly shared sequence variants as a technical artifact.

Material for sequencing was PBMCs. The chain is made from TRBV9 and TRBJ1-3; 11 of the junction bases match TRBD1. This receptor was taken from a male donor in good health and CMV-seronegative. The CDR3 region reads CASSVGGQGGLSGNTIYF. The nucleotide sequence is given as TGTGCCAGCAGCGTGGGGGGACAGGGGGGCCTCTCTGGAAACACCATATATTTT.